The subject of this entry is one TCR beta chain. Its antigen target is currently unknown. No base quality values were provided; no much bigger clone lies one nucleotide off. These data belong to a study of blood T cell repertoires in COVID-19 (dated by TCRdb to 2018 to 2021). General notes on the study: The collaborator samples originated in the United States, Italy and Spain and spanned the acute and convalescent phases of COVID-19. The material from the prospective study consisted of cDNA or gDNA derived from T cells, B-cell-depleted T cells, or PBMCs. Subjects who had been exposed to COVID-19, were actively infected with it, or had recovered from it provided the deeply sampled blood TCRbeta repertoires that made up the dataset. A freely available public database, intended as a resource for researchers studying the immune response to SARS-CoV-2, is where the repertoires were released. Samples were obtained from the ongoing ImmuneRACE study (first 160 participants) and from over 1,000 subjects provided by 6 global collaborators. Nearly every sample came with metadata listing a de-identified subject ID, COVID-19 status, age in years and sex. Where available, HLA class I and class II types were obtained from metadata supplied by the sample provider rather than from assay-based typing.

Here is what the overall study found, with its caveats: The quantity of clinical and demographic metadata differed by source and by participant and was supplied without curation.

Whole blood was collected in K2EDTA tubes by collaborating institutions according to the institutions' own protocols. Collaborator samples were shipped for TCRbeta analysis as frozen whole blood, isolated PBMCs, or DNA extracted from either sample type. TCRbeta CDR3 regions were amplified from genomic DNA using the immunoSEQ Assay, a bias-controlled multiplex PCR. As for the original processing: Nucleated cell counts per sample were estimated from amplification of reference gene primers within the assay. To quantify the absolute abundance of each unique TCRbeta CDR3 rearrangement, sequence reads were collapsed and filtered. Productive Simpson clonality was computed per sample as the square root of Simpson's diversity index over productive rearrangements. TCRdb mirrors the immuneACCESS table, restricted to in-frame sequences. Some clones are absent from its copies; in checked studies, under half trace to an unresolved V gene, and the reason for the others is unknown. V, J and clone size were drawn from that table, and D and trimming were deduced from the DNA. The table for this sample lists roughly 280,000 clones; 80% to 90% of them were counted only once. The ten largest clones take up 4% to 5% of the sample.

The sample comprised peripheral blood. The sequence came from a man aged 55 to 70 with acute or convalescent COVID-19.

Read as DNA, the sequence is TGCGCCAGCAGCCGGTCTTTTGGCGGAGGCTCCTACAATGAGCAGTTCTTC. The resulting protein is CASSRSFGGGSYNEQFF. This receptor chain uses TRBV4-3 and TRBJ2-1; the D gene is possibly TRBD2, with 5 bases matching. CDR1 is given as LGHNA and CDR2 as YSLEER, both from the germline V gene. V lost 4 bases and J lost 0 bases; the stretch between them is 16 bases long. The CDR3 sequence holds 17 residues, the cysteine and phenylalanine included. The only DNA kept is the CDR3, 51 bases in frame from the first base.